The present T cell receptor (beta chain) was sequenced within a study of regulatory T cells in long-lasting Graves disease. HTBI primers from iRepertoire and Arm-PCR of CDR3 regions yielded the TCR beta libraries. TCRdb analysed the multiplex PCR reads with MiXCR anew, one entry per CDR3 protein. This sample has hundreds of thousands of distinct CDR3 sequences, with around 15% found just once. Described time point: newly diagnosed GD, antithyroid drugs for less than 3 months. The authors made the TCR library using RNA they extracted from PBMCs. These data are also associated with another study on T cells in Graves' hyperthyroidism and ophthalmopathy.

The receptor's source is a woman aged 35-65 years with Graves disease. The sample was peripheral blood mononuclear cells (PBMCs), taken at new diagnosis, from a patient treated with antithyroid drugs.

The CDR3 DNA follows: TGTGCCACCAGCGAAGGACCGATCCTAGCCAAAAACATTCAGTACTTC. Encoded protein: CATSEGPILAKNIQYF. V is TRBV15 and J is TRBJ2-4; D remains unclear. V shed 5 bases and J shed 0 bases, with 14 bases lying between them. Per the germline V gene, CDR1 is LNHNV and CDR2 is YYDKDF (reference sequence). The CDR3 consists of 16 residues.